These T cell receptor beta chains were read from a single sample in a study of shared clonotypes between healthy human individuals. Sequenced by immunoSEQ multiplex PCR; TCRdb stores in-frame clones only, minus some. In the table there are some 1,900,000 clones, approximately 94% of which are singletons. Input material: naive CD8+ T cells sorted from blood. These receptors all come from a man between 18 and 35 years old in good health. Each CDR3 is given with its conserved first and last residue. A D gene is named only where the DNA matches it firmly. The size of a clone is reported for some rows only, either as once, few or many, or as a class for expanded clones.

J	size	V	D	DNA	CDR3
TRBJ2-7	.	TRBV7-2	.	TGTGCCAGCAGCTTAGGGATTCGGGTCTACGAGCAGTACTTC	CASSLGIRVYEQYF
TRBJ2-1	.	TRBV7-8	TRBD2	TGTGCCAGCAGCTTAGTGGCTAGCGGAAACAATGAGCAGTTCTTC	CASSLVASGNNEQFF
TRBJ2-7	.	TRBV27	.	TGTGCCAGCAGTCCCGCAACTGGGGTAGGCGAGCAGTACTTC	CASSPATGVGEQYF
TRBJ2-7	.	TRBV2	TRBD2	TGTGCCAGCACTCATGGTAGCGGGAGGGCCCCAACCTACGAGCAGTACTTC	CASTHGSGRAPTYEQYF
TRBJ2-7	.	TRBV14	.	TGTGCCAGCAGCCAACCTTACGAGCAGTACTTC	CASSQPYEQYF
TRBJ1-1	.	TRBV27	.	TGTGCCAGCAGTTTGGTATTCGGAACTGAAGCTTTCTTT	CASSLVFGTEAFF
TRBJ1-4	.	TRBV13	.	TGTGCCAGCAGCTCCTTAGAGGACAGTTTGGAAAAACTGTTTTTT	CASSSLEDSLEKLFF
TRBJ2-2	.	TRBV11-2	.	TGTGCCAGCAGCTTTAGTCGGGGGACCGGGGAGCTGTTTTTT	CASSFSRGTGELFF
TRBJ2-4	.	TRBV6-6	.	TGTGCCAGCAGTTACATGGGGGCGATGGGGAACATTCAGTACTTC	CASSYMGAMGNIQYF
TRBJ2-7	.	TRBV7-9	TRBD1	TGTGCCAGCAGCTCCGACAGGGAGTACCCCTACGAGCAGTACTTC	CASSSDREYPYEQYF
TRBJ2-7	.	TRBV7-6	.	TGTGCCAGCAGCCACGGAGGGAATTACGAGCAGTACTTC	CASSHGGNYEQYF
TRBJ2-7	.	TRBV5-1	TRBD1	TGCGCCAGCAGCTGGGGACAGGCCTACTACGAGCAGTACTTC	CASSWGQAYYEQYF
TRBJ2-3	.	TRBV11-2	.	TGTGCCAGCAGCTTAGGGCCTGTCACAGATACGCAGTATTTT	CASSLGPVTDTQYF
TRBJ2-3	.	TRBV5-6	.	TGTGCCAGCAGCCTGGAGGGAGGCCCTCTGGCGTATTTT	CASSLEGGPLAYF
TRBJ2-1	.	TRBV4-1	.	TGCGCCAGCAGCAGCCAAAGTGTTGATCAGTTCTTC	CASSSQSVDQFF
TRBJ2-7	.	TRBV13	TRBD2	TGTGCCAGCAGCCCTCAACTAGCGGGGGACTACGAGCAGTACTTC	CASSPQLAGDYEQYF
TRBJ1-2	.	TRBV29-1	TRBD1	TGCAGCGTTGAAGAGCAGGGGGGACATGATGGTGGCTACACCTTC	CSVEEQGGHDGGYTF
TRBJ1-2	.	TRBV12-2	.	TGTGCAAGTCGCTTAGCCGGACAGGGCAGATGGGACCTATGGGGCTACACCTTC	CASRLAGQGRWDLWGYTF
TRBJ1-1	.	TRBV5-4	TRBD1	TGTGCCAGCAGCTTGGCCTTGACAGGGGAAGCTTTCTTT	CASSLALTGEAFF
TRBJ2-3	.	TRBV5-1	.	TGCGCCAGCAGCCTTTTTAGCACAGATACGCAGTATTTT	CASSLFSTDTQYF
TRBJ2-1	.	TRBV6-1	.	TGTGCCAGCAGTCTCGGACACGCGGGCGATGAGCAGTTCTTC	CASSLGHAGDEQFF
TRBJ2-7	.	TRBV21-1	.	TGTGCCAGCAGCAAAGCGCGACCGAGTAAGGTTCCCTACGAGCAGTACTTC	CASSKARPSKVPYEQYF
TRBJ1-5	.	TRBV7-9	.	TGTGCCAGCAGCTTAGCGGGGGAATATAGCAATCAGCCCCAGCATTTT	CASSLAGEYSNQPQHF
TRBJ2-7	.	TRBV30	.	TGTGCCTGGAGTTGGGATACCTACGAGCAGTACTTC	CAWSWDTYEQYF
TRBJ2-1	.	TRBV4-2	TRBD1	TGTGCCAGCAGCCAAGGTGTTACACAGGGGGCTTTCTCCTACAATGAGCAGTTCTTC	CASSQGVTQGAFSYNEQFF
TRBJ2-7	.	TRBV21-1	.	TGTGCCAGCAGCATCCGACCCCGAAACATGAGGTGTAGCGCCTACGAGCAGTACTTC	CASSIRPRNMRCSAYEQYF
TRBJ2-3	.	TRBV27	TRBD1	TGTGCCAGCAGTTCCACAGGGGGCACAGATACGCAGTATTTT	CASSSTGGTDTQYF
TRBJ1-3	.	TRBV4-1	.	TGCGCCAGCAGCCTCGACAACTATTACTCTGGAAACACCATATATTTT	CASSLDNYYSGNTIYF
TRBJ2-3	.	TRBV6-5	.	TGTGCCAGCAGCCCCGCCCTAATACACGACACCGACGGGTATTTT	CASSPALIHDTDGYF
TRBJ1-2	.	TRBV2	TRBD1	TGTGCCAGCAGTGAAACCGGGACAGGGGGCCGGTATGGCTACACCTTC	CASSETGTGGRYGYTF
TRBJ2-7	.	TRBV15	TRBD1	TGTGCCACCAGCCCCCGGACAGGGCCCCACGAGCAGTACTTC	CATSPRTGPHEQYF
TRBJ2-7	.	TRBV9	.	TGTGCCAGCAGCGCTGGCAGGAGCTCCTACGAGCAGTACTTC	CASSAGRSSYEQYF
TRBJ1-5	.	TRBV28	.	TGTGCCAGCAGTTTATCTCCAATCGCCCTGAAAGTTCAGCCCCAGCATTTT	CASSLSPIALKVQPQHF
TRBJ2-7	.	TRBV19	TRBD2	TGTGCCAGTAGTATTCAAGCGGGGGAGCAGTACTTC	CASSIQAGEQYF
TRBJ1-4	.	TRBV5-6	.	TGTGCCAGCAGCCCCAGTGCAACTAATGAAAAACTGTTTTTT	CASSPSATNEKLFF
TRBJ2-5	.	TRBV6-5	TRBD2	TGTGCCAGCAGTACTGGGACTAGCTGGGAGACCCAGTACTTC	CASSTGTSWETQYF
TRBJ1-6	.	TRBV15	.	TGTGCCACCAGCCCTGAGGATGAGGGAATTTCACCCCTCCACTTT	CATSPEDEGISPLHF
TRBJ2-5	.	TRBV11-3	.	TGTGCCAGCAGCTTAGGCCCCGACCAAGAGACCCAGTACTTC	CASSLGPDQETQYF
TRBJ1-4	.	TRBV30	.	TGTGCCTGGAGTGTCGGACTTCCTAATGAAAAACTGTTTTTT	CAWSVGLPNEKLFF
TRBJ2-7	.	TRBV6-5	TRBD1	TGTGCCAGCAGTTACTCTGCGGGACAGGTTGAATACGAGCAGTACTTC	CASSYSAGQVEYEQYF
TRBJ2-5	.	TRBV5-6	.	TGTGCCAGCAGCTTTAAAGAGACCCAGTACTTC	CASSFKETQYF
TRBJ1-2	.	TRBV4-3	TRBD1	TGCGCCAGCAGTCTCGACAGGGGAGCTAACTATGGCTACACCTTC	CASSLDRGANYGYTF
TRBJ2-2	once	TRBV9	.	TGTGCCAGCAGCGTAGGAAATAGCGGCCTCACCGGGGAGCTGTTTTTT	CASSVGNSGLTGELFF
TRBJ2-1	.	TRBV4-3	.	TGCGCCAGCAGCCAAGATAGTGTCTCCTACAATGAGCAGTTCTTC	CASSQDSVSYNEQFF
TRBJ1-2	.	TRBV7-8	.	TGTGCCAGCAGCCCACAACCAGGAAGCTATGGCTACACCTTC	CASSPQPGSYGYTF
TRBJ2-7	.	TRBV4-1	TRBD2	TGCGCCAGCAGCCAAATATTAGCGGGAGTCTACGAGCAGTACTTC	CASSQILAGVYEQYF
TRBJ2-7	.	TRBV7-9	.	TGTGCCACAAGGGACCCAGCCGGCTACGAGCAGTACTTC	CATRDPAGYEQYF
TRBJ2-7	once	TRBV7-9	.	TGTGCCAGCAGGCATTTGGAGGCGTGGTACGAGCAGTACTTC	CASRHLEAWYEQYF